These 11 T cell receptor beta chains came from one sample sequenced in a study of technical replicates of blood from a handful of donors. This table comes from immunoSEQ multiplex PCR, and its TCRdb copy is limited to in-frame clones, with some not included. The sample has about 94,000 clones; approximately 94% are singletons. Sequencing was performed on T cells isolated from PBMCs. The receptors come from a human donor in good health.

This rearrangement joins TRBV2 to TRBJ2-7, with TRBD1 matching over 9 bases. Trimming took 7 bases from V and 7 from J; bases not matched to a gene: 8. Germline assignment: CDR1 SNHLY and CDR2 FYNNEI. The CDR3 has 13 amino acids. CDR3 protein: CASMGTGLEEQYF. The CDR3, as DNA: TGTGCCAGCATGGGGACAGGGTTGGAAGAGCAGTACTTC.

The V and J genes are TRBV13 and TRBJ1-5, with TRBD1 matching over 9 bases. With V trimmed by 4 bases and J by 2 bases, 3 bases remained unmatched. The CDR3 length is 15 residues. Germline loops: CDR1 PRHDT, CDR2 FYEKMQ (reference sequence). CDR3 bases: TGTGCCAGCAGCTCGTGGACAGGGGGCAATCAGCCCCAGCATTTT. Translated, it gives CASSSWTGGNQPQHF.

The chain links TRBV2 to TRBJ2-5; D ambiguous. CDR3 length: 8 residues. V was trimmed by 9 bases and J by 6 bases, leaving 2 bases between them. Per germline, CDR1 SNHLY and CDR2 FYNNEI. This chain's CDR3 is CASKTQYF. CDR3 nucleotides: TGTGCCAGTAAGACCCAGTACTTC.

This clone has a single count. This chain uses TRBV19 with TRBJ1-6; 9 nucleotides agree with TRBD1. Per germline, CDR1 LNHDA and CDR2 SQIVND (reference sequence). The CDR3 contains 15 residues. Trimming removed 8 bases from V and 9 bases from J; junction bases left unmatched: 11. The CDR3 reads CASSGEGTGSSPLHF. The CDR3 region has the DNA TGTGCCAGTTCAGGGGAAGGGACAGGGAGTTCACCCCTCCACTTT.

This chain links TRBV30 with TRBJ1-2; TRBD1 agrees at 8 bases. V dropped 6 bases and J dropped 4; count of bases not matched to a gene: 4. There are 12 residues in the CDR3. Germline V gene lookup returns CDR1 GTSNPN and CDR2 SVGIG (reference sequence). CDR3 nucleotides: TGTGCCTGTACGACAGGGGCCTATGGCTACACCTTC. Translated: CACTTGAYGYTF.

The chain carries TRBV19 and TRBJ1-4; D possibly corresponds to TRBD1 (5 bases). This CDR3 spans 14 amino acids. The V gene lost 7 bases and the J gene lost 2 bases, with 11 bases spanning the gap. Germline V lookup: CDR1 LNHDA, CDR2 SQIVND (reference sequence). The CDR3 reads CASTQGSTNEKLFF. CDR3 in DNA: TGTGCCAGTACCCAGGGTTCGACTAATGAAAAACTGTTTTTT.

The chain recombines TRBV28 with TRBJ2-7, with D possibly matching TRBD1 (7 bases). This CDR3 comprises 15 residues. Germline CDR1 is MDHEN and CDR2 is SYDVKM. The V end lost 2 bases, the J end lost 1 base, and 12 bases lay between the germline ends. CDR3 coding DNA: TGTGCCAGCAGTTTAGGAGGGACAGTTTCCTACGAGCAGTACTTC. This sequence encodes CASSLGGTVSYEQYF.

The V gene is TRBV5-1, the J gene TRBJ2-7, with 10 positions matching TRBD2. The V gene end was trimmed by 4 bases and the J gene end by 6 bases; junction bases not matched to a gene: 13. CDR3 length: 16 residues. The V gene's germline CDR1 is SGHRS and CDR2 YFSETQ. The CDR3 nucleotides are TGCGCCAGCAGCGATAGATTAGCGGGGGGCCGTTTCGAGCAGTACTTC. The encoded protein is CASSDRLAGGRFEQYF.

The V gene is TRBV7-2, the J gene TRBJ1-2, with D tentatively TRBD1 (5 bases). CDR1 is SGHTA, CDR2 FQGNSA, per germline. V shed 4 bases and J shed 5 bases, with 14 bases lying between them. The CDR3 spans 14 residues. The CDR3: CASSSLSEGYGYTF. In nucleotides, the CDR3 is TGTGCCAGCAGCTCGCTTTCGGAGGGGTATGGCTACACCTTC.

The V call is TRBV4-1, the J call TRBJ2-1; 7 bases fit TRBD1. Germline V gives CDR1 MGHRA, CDR2 YSYEKL. The CDR3 runs to 16 residues. V trimming: 4 bases; J trimming: 3 bases; junction bases outside the gene matches: 9. In DNA, the CDR3 is TGCGCCAGCAGCCGACAGACAGGGTTAGACTACAATGAGCAGTTCTTC. It specifies CASSRQTGLDYNEQFF.

This clone came up once. V usage is TRBV15 and J usage is TRBJ2-1, with 9 positions matching TRBD2. Per the germline V gene, CDR1 is LNHNV and CDR2 is YYDKDF (reference sequence). The CDR3 runs 15 residues. With V trimmed by 4 bases and J by 7 bases, 8 bases remained unmatched. CDR3 coding DNA: TGTGCCACCAGCACCGTAGCGGGAGCGGTTAATGAGCAGTTCTTC. Protein: CATSTVAGAVNEQFF.